This record looks at one TCR beta chain sequence and its context. This clonotype was seen only a few times. Its binding antigen is unknown. No base quality information exists; no much larger clone differs at one position. This record belongs to a study of early T cells in non-severe SARS-CoV-2 infection (dated by TCRdb to the early 2020s). Concerning the study at large: Because TCR sequencing relied on bulk RNA taken from unsorted whole blood, pairing of alpha and beta chains was not possible.

Measured from the cysteine to the phenylalanine, the CDR3 is 13 residues long. Only the CDR3 portion is preserved as DNA: 39 bases, with reading frame beginning at the first base. Per the germline V gene (reference sequence), SGHNT is the CDR1 and YYREEE is the CDR2. Deletion took 0 bases off V and 8 bases off J, with a span of 11 bases between the germline ends. The study was a case-control design nested within a healthcare worker cohort in London, UK, with weekly nasopharyngeal swab PCR tests and blood sampling. Between 23 and 31 March 2020, the week of the UK lockdown, healthcare workers were enrolled and then followed up weekly for as long as 16 weeks. Results and caveats for the whole study, not just this receptor: VDJdb matching was skewed toward anti-spike CD8 responses and likely underestimated virus-specific expansions by missing private and CD4 specificities.

Library creation used 5' RACE. Sequencing instrument: NextSeq 500. In the TCR library protocol, unique molecular identifiers were attached to individual cDNA molecules to correct for PCR bias and sequencing error. Sequencing covered both TCR alpha and beta chains, and within each sample the abundances of alpha and beta sequences were tightly co-correlated. The source study handled its data this way. Decombinator V4 was used to annotate the V gene, J gene and CDR3 of the TCR sequences. TCRs were defined as expanded if a significant change between any two time points was detected under a Poisson model with p below 0.0001. TCR abundances were normalised to the total number of TCRs sequenced in each sample and reported as counts per million. TRAV1-2 paired with TRAJ12, TRAJ20 or TRAJ33 defined MAIT TCRs, while TRAV10 paired with TRAJ18 defined iNKT TCRs. VDJdb, accessed 1 November 2021, was searched for CMV, EBV and SARS-CoV-2 annotated TCRs, with TCRs annotated for multiple antigens excluded. TCRdb reprocessing: public reads trimmed at Q25 with fastp, clones called with MiXCR, in-frame beta chains kept. Rows are combined by CDR3 protein, so each entry shows the most common genes and DNA. These V and J calls are TCRdb output, not the study's own analysis. For this sample there are about 83,000 distinct CDR3 sequences; 10% appear just once. 8% of the sample rests with the top ten.

Recombination joined TRBV5-4 with TRBJ1-2; the D gene lacks a confident call. Sequenced material: whole blood, taken at baseline. This TCR derives from an adult who was a healthcare worker with PCR-confirmed SARS-CoV-2 infection or an uninfected control (not recorded which). The nucleotide sequence is TGTGCCAGCAGCTTGGACAGTCTGAGCGGCTACACCTTC. The translation is CASSLDSLSGYTF. With the rest looked up from the reference TRBV5-4 and TRBJ1-2 genes rather than sequenced, the full variable domain is ETGVTQSPTHLIKTRGQQVTLRCSSQSGHNTVSWYQQALGQGPQFIFQYYREEENGRGNFPPRFSGLQFPNYSSELNVNALELDDSALYLCASSLDSLSGYTFGSGTRLTVV.